These T cell receptor beta chains were read from a single sample in a study of cytomegalovirus exposure and HLA in healthy donors. Some clones are missing from TCRdb's copy, which holds only in-frame ones; the method was immunoSEQ multiplex PCR. With 60,000 to 80,000 clones in the sample, the ten largest clones hold 4.5% to 6%. Sequencing was performed on PBMCs. Receptors were obtained from a man aged 35 to 55 in good health and CMV-seronegative. CDR3s include the opening cysteine and the closing phenylalanine or tryptophan. The order of the fields is V gene, J gene, CDR3 protein.

v_gene: TRBV4-1; j_gene: TRBJ2-3; CDR3aa: CASSAPPGTGTPTSTDTQYF
v_gene: TRBV5-6; j_gene: TRBJ1-5; CDR3aa: CASSYRDTRNQPQHF
v_gene: TRBV4-2; j_gene: TRBJ1-4; CDR3aa: CASSQGGQGGEKLFF
v_gene: TRBV6-5; j_gene: TRBJ2-7; CDR3aa: CASSYYGASEQYF
v_gene: TRBV18; j_gene: TRBJ1-1; CDR3aa: CASSPPSVSRAEAFF
v_gene: TRBV4-2; j_gene: TRBJ2-3; CDR3aa: CASSPLGQGVSDTQYF
v_gene: TRBV7-8; j_gene: TRBJ2-1; CDR3aa: CASSLGRLAGSLFGYGEQFF
v_gene: TRBV2; j_gene: TRBJ1-2; CDR3aa: CASAGSNYGYTF
v_gene: TRBV5-1; j_gene: TRBJ2-7; CDR3aa: CASSFGQGVSYEQYF
v_gene: TRBV5-6; j_gene: TRBJ2-5; CDR3aa: CASSLPWTSGSLEETQYF
v_gene: TRBV30; j_gene: TRBJ1-2; CDR3aa: CACTRGPKLNYGYTF
v_gene: TRBV28; j_gene: TRBJ2-7; CDR3aa: CASSLSRRSSGYEQYF
v_gene: TRBV19; j_gene: TRBJ1-2; CDR3aa: CATRGQGAFGCTF
v_gene: TRBV6-6; j_gene: TRBJ1-1; CDR3aa: CASKNRDITTEAFF
v_gene: TRBV28; j_gene: TRBJ2-7; CDR3aa: CASNLGQGSYEQYF
v_gene: TRBV14; j_gene: TRBJ1-1; CDR3aa: CASSQGQGSNTEAFF
v_gene: TRBV19; j_gene: TRBJ2-7; CDR3aa: CASSIMKGATYEQYF
v_gene: TRBV14; j_gene: TRBJ2-5; CDR3aa: CASSQGLAGLETQYF
v_gene: TRBV4-3; j_gene: TRBJ2-7; CDR3aa: CASSHRTGTYEQYF
v_gene: TRBV6-5; j_gene: TRBJ2-7; CDR3aa: CASRNLAGGSYEQYF
v_gene: TRBV5-6; j_gene: TRBJ1-3; CDR3aa: CASSLAGTSGNTIYF
v_gene: TRBV30; j_gene: TRBJ2-1; CDR3aa: CAWSSRNEQFF